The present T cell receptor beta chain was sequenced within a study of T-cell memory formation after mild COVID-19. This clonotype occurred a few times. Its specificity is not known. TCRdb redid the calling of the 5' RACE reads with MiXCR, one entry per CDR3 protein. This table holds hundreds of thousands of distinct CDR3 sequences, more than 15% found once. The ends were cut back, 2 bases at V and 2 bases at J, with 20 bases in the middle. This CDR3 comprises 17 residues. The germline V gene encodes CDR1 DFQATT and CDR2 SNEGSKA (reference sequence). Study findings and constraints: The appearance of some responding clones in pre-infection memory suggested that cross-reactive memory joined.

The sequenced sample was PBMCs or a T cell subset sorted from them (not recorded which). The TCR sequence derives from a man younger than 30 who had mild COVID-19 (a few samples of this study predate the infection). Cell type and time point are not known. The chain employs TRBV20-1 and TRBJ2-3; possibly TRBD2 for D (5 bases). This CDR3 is CSARRRGKATITDTQYF. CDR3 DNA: TGCAGTGCTAGAAGGCGAGGGAAAGCCACTATCACAGATACGCAGTATTTT.